The text below deals with one T cell receptor (beta chain). Study processing details: Reference gene primer amplification gave nucleated cell count estimates. The assay was immunoSEQ multiplex PCR, and TCRdb's table has in-frame clones only and misses some. The V and J calls and clone size are taken from that table; D and trimming were inferred from the DNA. The table lists hundreds of thousands of clones, roughly 90% of them singletons. The record originates from a study of blood T cell repertoires in COVID-19. Cohort assignment relied on participant-reported clinical history. CDR1 and CDR2 from the germline V gene are SGHTA and FQGNSA. V was clipped by 4 bases and J by 4 bases, with 17 bases between them. There are 15 residues in the CDR3.

The chain uses TRBV7-2 and TRBJ2-7; TRBD2 is a possible D gene (6 bases). Input material: PBMCs or T cells enriched from blood (not recorded which). The receptor was derived from a woman between 18 and 30 years old with acute COVID-19. The CDR3 loop is CASSSGTRFSYEQYF. CDR3 bases: TGTGCCAGCAGCTCAGGGACTCGGTTCTCGTACGAGCAGTACTTC. Drawing the rest from reference TRBV7-2 and TRBJ2-7, the complete variable domain is GAGVSQSPSNKVTEKGKDVELRCDPISGHTALYWYRQSLGQGLEFLIYFQGNSAPDKSGLPSDRFSAERTGGSVSTLTIQRTQQEDSAVYLCASSSGTRFSYEQYFGPGTRLTVT.